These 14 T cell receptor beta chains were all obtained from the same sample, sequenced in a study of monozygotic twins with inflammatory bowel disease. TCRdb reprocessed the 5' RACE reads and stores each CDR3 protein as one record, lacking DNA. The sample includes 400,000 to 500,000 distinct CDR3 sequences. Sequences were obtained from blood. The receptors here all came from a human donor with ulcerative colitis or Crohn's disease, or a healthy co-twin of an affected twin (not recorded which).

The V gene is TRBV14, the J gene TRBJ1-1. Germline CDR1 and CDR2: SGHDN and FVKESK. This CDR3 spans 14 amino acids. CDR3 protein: CASSQAGGGTEAFF.

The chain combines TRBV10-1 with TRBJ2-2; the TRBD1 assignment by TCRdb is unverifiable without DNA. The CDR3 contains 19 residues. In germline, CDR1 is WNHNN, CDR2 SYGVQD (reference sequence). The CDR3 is CASSESAGQLYANTGELFF.

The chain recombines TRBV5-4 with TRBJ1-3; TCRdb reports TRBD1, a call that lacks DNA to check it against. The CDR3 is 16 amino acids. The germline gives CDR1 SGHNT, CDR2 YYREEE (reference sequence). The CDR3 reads CASSPGDPSGRNTIYF.

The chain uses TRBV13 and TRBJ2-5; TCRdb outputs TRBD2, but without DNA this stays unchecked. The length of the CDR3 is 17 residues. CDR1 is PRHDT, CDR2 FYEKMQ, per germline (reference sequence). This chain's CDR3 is CASSSLTGLAGEETQYF.

This CDR3 is CAISESTLGGRDYNEQFF. V gene TRBV10-3 combines with J gene TRBJ2-1; TCRdb names TRBD2, which stays unverified in the absence of DNA. The CDR3 is 18 amino acids. Germline V gene data show CDR1 as ENHRY and CDR2 as SYGVKD.

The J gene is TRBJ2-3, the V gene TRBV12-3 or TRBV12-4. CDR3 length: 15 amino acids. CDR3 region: CASAYISTGTDTQYF.

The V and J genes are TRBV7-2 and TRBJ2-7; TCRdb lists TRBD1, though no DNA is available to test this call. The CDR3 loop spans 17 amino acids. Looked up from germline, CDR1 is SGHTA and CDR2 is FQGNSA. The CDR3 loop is CASSPNQSGTGGHEQYF.

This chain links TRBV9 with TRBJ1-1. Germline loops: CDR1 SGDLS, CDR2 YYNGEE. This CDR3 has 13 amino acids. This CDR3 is CASSVGGYGEAFF. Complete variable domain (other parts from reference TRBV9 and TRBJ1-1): DSGVTQTPKHLITATGQRVTLRCSPRSGDLSVYWYQQSLDQGLQFLIQYYNGEERAKGNILERFSAQQFPDLHSELNLSSLELGDSALYFCASSVGGYGEAFFGQGTRLTVV.

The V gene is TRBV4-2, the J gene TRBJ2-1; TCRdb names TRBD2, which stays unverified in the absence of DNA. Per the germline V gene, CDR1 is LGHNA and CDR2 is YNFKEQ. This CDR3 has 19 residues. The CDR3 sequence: CASSQDLRLAGGRYNEQFF.

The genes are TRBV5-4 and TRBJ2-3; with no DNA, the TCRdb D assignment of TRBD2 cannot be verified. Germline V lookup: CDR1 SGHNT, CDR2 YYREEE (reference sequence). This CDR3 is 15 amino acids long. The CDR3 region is CASTIRAGSTDTQYF. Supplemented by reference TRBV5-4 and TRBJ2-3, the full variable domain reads ETGVTQSPTHLIKTRGQQVTLRCSSQSGHNTVSWYQQALGQGPQFIFQYYREEENGRGNFPPRFSGLQFPNYSSELNVNALELDDSALYLCASTIRAGSTDTQYFGPGTRLTVL.

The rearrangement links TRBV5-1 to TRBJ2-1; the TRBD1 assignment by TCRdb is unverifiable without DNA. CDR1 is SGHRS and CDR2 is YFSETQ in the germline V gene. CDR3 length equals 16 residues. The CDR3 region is CASSDRTGAAYNEQFF.

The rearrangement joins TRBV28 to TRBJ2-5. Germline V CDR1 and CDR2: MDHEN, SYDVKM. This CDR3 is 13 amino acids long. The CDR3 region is CASSLWSQETQYF.

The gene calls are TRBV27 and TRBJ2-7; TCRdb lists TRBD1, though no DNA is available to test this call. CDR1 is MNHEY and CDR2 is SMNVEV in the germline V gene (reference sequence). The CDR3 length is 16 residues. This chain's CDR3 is CASRRYQGGNSYEQYF.

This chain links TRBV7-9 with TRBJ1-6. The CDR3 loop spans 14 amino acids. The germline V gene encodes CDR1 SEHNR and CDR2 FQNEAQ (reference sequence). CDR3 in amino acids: CASSFGYSDSPLHF. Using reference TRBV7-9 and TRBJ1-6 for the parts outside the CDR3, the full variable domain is DTGVSQNPRHKITKRGQNVTFRCDPISEHNRLYWYRQTLGQGPEFLTYFQNEAQLEKSRLLSDRFSAERPKGSFSTLEIQRTEQGDSAMYLCASSFGYSDSPLHFGNGTRLTVT.